The TCR beta chain under discussion was sequenced for a study of blood T cell repertoires in COVID-19. Study details: The study drew acute and convalescent COVID-19 samples from the United States, Italy and Spain.

V was clipped by 0 bases and J by 1 base, with 11 bases between them. Germline CDR1 reads SEHNR; CDR2 reads FQNEAQ (reference sequence). The CDR3 extends over 16 amino acids. In the original workflow: Amplification of reference gene primers was used by the study to estimate nucleated cell counts. Clones were read by immunoSEQ multiplex PCR, and TCRdb kept only the in-frame ones, dropping some. The DNA gave D and trimming, while V, J and clone size come from that table. This sample has about 300,000 clones, with 89% found just once. This clone was observed a few times. Sequencing used peripheral blood. The V and J genes are TRBV7-9 and TRBJ2-3; D is perhaps TRBD2 (6 bases). This TCR was recovered from a man younger than 35 who had recovered from COVID-19. CDR3 region: CASSLATVAGTDTQYF. In DNA, the CDR3 is TGTGCCAGCAGCTTAGCCACAGTAGCGGGCACAGATACGCAGTATTTT.